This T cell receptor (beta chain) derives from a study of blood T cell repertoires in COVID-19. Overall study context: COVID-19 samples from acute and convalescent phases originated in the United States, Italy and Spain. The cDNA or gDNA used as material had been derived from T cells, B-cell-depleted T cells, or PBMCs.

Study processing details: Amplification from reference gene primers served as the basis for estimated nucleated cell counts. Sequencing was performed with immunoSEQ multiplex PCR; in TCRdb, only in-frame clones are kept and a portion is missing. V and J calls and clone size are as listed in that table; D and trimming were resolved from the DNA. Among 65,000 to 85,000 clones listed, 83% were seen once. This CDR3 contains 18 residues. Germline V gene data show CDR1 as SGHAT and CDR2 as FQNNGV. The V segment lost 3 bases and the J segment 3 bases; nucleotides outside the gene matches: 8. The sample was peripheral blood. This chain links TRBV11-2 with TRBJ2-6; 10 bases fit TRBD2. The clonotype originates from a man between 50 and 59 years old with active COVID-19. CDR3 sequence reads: CASSFFLAGEDGANVLTF. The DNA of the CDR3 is TGTGCCAGCAGCTTTTTTCTAGCGGGAGAGGATGGGGCCAACGTCCTGACTTTC.